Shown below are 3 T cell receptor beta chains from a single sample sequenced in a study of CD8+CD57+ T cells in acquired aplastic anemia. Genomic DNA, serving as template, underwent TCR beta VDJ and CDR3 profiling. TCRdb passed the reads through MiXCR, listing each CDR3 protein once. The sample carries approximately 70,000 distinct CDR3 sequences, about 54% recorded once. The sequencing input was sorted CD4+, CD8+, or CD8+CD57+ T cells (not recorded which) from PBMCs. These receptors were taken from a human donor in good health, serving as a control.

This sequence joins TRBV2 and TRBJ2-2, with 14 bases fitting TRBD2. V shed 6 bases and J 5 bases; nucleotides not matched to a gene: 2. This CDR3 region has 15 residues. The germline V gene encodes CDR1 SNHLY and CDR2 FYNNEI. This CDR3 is CASRTSGRGTGELFF. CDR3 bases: TGTGCCAGCAGGACTAGCGGGAGGGGTACCGGGGAGCTGTTTTTT.

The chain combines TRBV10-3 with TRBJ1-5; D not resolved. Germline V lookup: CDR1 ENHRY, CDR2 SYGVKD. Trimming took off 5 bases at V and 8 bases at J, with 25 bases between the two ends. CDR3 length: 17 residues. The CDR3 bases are TGTGCCATCAGTCCCGAGGATCGGTCAGCCCCAAAGAAGCCCCAGCATTTT. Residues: CAISPEDRSAPKKPQHF.

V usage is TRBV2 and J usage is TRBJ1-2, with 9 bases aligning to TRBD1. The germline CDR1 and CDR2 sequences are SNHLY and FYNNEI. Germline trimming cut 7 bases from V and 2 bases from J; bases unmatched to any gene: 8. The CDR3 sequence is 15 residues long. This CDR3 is CASITTGTGNYGYTF. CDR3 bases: TGTGCCAGCATCACTACCGGGACAGGGAACTATGGCTACACCTTC. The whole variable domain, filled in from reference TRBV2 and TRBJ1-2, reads EPEVTQTPSHQVTQMGQEVILRCVPISNHLYFYWYRQILGQKVEFLVSFYNNEISEKSEIFDDQFSVERPDGSNFTLKIRSTKLEDSAMYFCASITTGTGNYGYTFGSGTRLTVV.